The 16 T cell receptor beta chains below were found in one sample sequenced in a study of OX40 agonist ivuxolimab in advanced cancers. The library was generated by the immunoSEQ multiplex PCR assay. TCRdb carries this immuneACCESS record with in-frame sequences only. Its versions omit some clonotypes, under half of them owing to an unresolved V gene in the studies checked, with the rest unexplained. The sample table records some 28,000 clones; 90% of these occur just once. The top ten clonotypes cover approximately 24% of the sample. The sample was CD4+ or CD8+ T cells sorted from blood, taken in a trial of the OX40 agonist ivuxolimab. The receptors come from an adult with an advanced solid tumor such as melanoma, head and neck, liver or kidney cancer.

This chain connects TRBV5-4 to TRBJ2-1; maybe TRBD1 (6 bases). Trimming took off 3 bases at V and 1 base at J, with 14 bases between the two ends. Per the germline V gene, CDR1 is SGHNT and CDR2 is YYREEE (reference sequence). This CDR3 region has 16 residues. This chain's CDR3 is CASSSERGLSYNEQFF. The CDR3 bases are TGTGCCAGCAGCTCGGAAAGGGGGTTATCCTACAATGAGCAGTTCTTC.

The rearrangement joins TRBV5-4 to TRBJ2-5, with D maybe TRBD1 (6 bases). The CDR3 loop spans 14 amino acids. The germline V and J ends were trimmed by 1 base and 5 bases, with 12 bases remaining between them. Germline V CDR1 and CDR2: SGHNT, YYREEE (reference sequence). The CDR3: CASSLRGGIETQYF. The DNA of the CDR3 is TGTGCCAGCAGCTTGCGAGGGGGTATCGAGACCCAGTACTTC.

The CDR3 region has the DNA TGTGCTAGTGGTTTGGGGTTGTGGGACAATGAGCAGTTCTTC. Translated, it gives CASGLGLWDNEQFF. The genes are TRBV12-5 and TRBJ2-1; D gene ambiguous. Germline V gives CDR1 LGHNT, CDR2 FRNRAP. With 1 base removed from V and 5 bases from J, the gap between germline ends came to 9 bases. This CDR3 has 14 amino acids.

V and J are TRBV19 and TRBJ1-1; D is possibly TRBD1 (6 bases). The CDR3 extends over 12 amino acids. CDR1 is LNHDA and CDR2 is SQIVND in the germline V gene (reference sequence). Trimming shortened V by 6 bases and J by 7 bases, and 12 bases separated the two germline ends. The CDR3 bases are TGTGCCAGTAGGACAGGTGCGGGTGAAGCTTTCTTT. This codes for CASRTGAGEAFF.

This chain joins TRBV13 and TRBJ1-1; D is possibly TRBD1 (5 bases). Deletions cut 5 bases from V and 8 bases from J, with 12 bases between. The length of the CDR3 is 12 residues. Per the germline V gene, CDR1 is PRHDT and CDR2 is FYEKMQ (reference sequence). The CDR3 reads CASSLQAGEAFF. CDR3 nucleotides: TGTGCCAGCAGCCTCCAAGCAGGGGAAGCTTTCTTT.

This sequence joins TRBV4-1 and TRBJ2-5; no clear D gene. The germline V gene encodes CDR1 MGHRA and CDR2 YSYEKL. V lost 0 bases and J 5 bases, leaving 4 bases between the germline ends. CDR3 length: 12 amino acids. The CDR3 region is CASSQDWETQYF. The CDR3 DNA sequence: TGCGCCAGCAGCCAAGATTGGGAGACCCAGTACTTC.

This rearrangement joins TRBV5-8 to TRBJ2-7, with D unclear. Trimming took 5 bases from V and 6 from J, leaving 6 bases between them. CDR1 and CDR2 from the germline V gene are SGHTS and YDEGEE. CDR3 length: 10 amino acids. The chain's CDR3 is CASRGGEQYF. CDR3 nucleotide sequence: TGTGCCAGCAGGGGTGGCGAGCAGTACTTC.

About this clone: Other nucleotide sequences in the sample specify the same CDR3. The CDR3 coding sequence is TGTGCCAGCAGCCCACGGACTAGCGGGAGCTCCTACGAGCAGTACTTC. Amino acids: CASSPRTSGSSYEQYF. J is TRBJ2-7 and V is TRBV7-9, with TRBD2 identical over 13 bases. With V trimmed by 5 bases and J by 0 bases, 4 bases remained unmatched. The CDR3 has 16 amino acids. The germline CDR1 and CDR2 sequences are SEHNR and FQNEAQ (reference sequence).

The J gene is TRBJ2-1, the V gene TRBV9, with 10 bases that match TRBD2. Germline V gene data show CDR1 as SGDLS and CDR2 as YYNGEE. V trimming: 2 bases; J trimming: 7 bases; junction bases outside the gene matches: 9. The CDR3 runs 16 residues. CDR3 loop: CASSVESGRGWNEQFF. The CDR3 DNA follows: TGTGCCAGCAGCGTTGAGAGCGGGAGGGGGTGGAATGAGCAGTTCTTC.

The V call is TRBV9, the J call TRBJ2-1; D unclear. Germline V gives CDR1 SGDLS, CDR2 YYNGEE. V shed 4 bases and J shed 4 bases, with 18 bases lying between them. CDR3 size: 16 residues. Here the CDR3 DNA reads TGTGCCAGCAGCCCCCTATTCGGTGGGCTTTACAATGAGCAGTTCTTC. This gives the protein CASSPLFGGLYNEQFF. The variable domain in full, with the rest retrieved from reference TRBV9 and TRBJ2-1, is DSGVTQTPKHLITATGQRVTLRCSPRSGDLSVYWYQQSLDQGLQFLIQYYNGEERAKGNILERFSAQQFPDLHSELNLSSLELGDSALYFCASSPLFGGLYNEQFFGPGTRLTVL.

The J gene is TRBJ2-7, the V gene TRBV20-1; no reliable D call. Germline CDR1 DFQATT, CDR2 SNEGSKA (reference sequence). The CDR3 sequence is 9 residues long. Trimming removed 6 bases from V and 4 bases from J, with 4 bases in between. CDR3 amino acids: CSAGYEQYF. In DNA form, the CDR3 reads TGCAGTGCCGGATACGAGCAGTACTTC.

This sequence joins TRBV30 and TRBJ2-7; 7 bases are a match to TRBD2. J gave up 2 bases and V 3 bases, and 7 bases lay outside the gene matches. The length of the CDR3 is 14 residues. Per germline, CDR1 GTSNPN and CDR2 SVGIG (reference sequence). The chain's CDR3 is CAWSTSAMTYEQYF. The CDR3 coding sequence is TGTGCCTGGAGCACTAGCGCAATGACCTACGAGCAGTACTTC.

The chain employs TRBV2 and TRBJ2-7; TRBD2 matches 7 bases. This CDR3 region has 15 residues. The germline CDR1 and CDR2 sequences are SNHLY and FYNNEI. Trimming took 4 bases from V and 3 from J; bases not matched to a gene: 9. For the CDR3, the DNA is TGTGCCAGCAGTGGCTTGGCGGGAGTTTTCTACGAGCAGTACTTC. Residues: CASSGLAGVFYEQYF.

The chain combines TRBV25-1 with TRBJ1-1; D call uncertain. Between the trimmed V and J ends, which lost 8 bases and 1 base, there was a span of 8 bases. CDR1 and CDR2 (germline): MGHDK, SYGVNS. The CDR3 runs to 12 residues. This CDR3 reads CASQTANTEAFF. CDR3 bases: TGTGCCAGCCAGACGGCGAACACTGAAGCTTTCTTT.

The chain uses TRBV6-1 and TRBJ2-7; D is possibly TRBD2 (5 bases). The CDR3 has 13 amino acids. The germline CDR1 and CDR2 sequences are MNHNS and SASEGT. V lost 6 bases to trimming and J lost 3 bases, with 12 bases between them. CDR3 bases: TGTGCCAGCAGACCCGGGATTTACTACGAGCAGTACTTC. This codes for CASRPGIYYEQYF.

As DNA, the CDR3 is TGTGCCAGTAGTGGAAGGTACTCCGACTACGAGCAGTACTTC. Amino acid sequence: CASSGRYSDYEQYF. This chain links TRBV19 with TRBJ2-7; D remains unclear. Trimming removed 5 bases from V and 3 bases from J, with 14 bases in between. This CDR3 is 14 amino acids long. From germline, CDR1 is LNHDA and CDR2 SQIVND (reference sequence).